One sample yielded the 25 T cell receptor beta chains listed below, sequenced in a study of T cells in women clearing cervical HPV infection. Assay: immunoSEQ multiplex PCR; the TCRdb copy retains only in-frame clones and omits some. The sample has 20,000 to 30,000 clones. The sample comprised blood buffy coat. The receptors were gathered from a woman between 18 and 70 years old with a cervical HPV16 infection that either progressed to CIN3+ or cleared (not recorded which).

On this clone: The sequence runs out 3 residues before the end of the CDR3; the remainder is reconstructed from the germline J gene. The genes are TRBV5-1 and TRBJ1-1; the match to TRBD1 covers 10 bases. Unmatched junction bases numbered 14, after V lost 8 bases and J lost 4 bases. CDR1 and CDR2 (germline): SGHRS, YFSETQ. This CDR3 has 16 residues. Incomplete CDR3 DNA: TGCGCCAGTGCGTGGACAGGGGGTTCTACGCTCACTGAA. This translates into CASAWTGGSTLTE. The whole CDR3 protein reads CASAWTGGSTLTEAFF.

Comments on this clone: The read halts 3 residues ahead of the CDR3 end, with the missing end drawn from the germline J gene. The V and J genes are TRBV7-9 and TRBJ2-7, with D possibly being TRBD1 (5 bases). With 6 bases removed from V and 5 bases from J, the gap between germline ends came to 11 bases. The germline gives CDR1 SEHNR, CDR2 FQNEAQ (reference sequence). The CDR3 is 12 amino acids. The CDR3 protein is CASSWGRNEQYF. The CDR3 bases that were read are TGTGCCAGCAGTTGGGGCAGGAACGAG.

Worth noting for this clone: The read terminates 3 residues ahead of where the CDR3 ends, so the germline J gene completes it. The J gene is TRBJ2-1, the V gene TRBV29-1, with D uncertain. Germline CDR1 SQVTM, CDR2 ANQGSEA. The CDR3 extends over 11 amino acids. V was trimmed by 8 bases and J by 7 bases, leaving 12 bases between them. The CDR3 here is CSLRWSNEQFF. The CDR3 DNA, read in part, is TGCAGCTTGCGGTGGTCAAATGAG.

Turning to this clone: Read data end 3 residues before the CDR3 end; the end is taken from the germline J gene. The V gene is TRBV5-1, the J gene TRBJ2-1, with TRBD2 matching 9 bases. The CDR3 totals 15 residues. Germline assignment: CDR1 SGHRS and CDR2 YFSETQ. With 5 bases clipped from V and 7 bases from J, the junction kept 10 bases outside the gene matches. The CDR3 region is CASSALAGNQNEQFF. CDR3 bases read: TGCGCCAGCAGTGCCCTAGCGGGGAATCAAAATGAG.

Turning to this clone: The DNA ends 3 residues before the CDR3 does, and the rest of the CDR3 is filled in from the germline J gene. V gene TRBV15 combines with J gene TRBJ1-5; tentatively, D is TRBD1 (5 bases). Germline V lookup: CDR1 LNHNV, CDR2 YYDKDF (reference sequence). Trimming cost V 1 base and J 5 bases, with 6 bases left between them. CDR3 size: 13 residues. The CDR3 sequence is CATSRGGDQPQHF. The covered CDR3 bases are TGTGCCACCAGCAGAGGGGGGGATCAGCCC.

Note on this clone: The read terminates 3 residues before the CDR3 end, so the remaining end is supplied by the germline J gene. The chain links TRBV19 to TRBJ2-1; 10 bases match TRBD2. CDR1 and CDR2 from the germline V gene are LNHDA and SQIVND (reference sequence). This CDR3 has 15 residues. With V trimmed by 6 bases and J by 5 bases, 7 bases remained unmatched. Here the CDR3 reads CASRTGTSANNEQFF. CDR3 bases read: TGTGCCAGTAGGACCGGGACTAGCGCTAACAATGAG.

With regard to this clone: The CDR3 is cut off 3 residues early in the read; its end comes from the germline J gene. The V call is TRBV19, the J call TRBJ2-2; D may correspond to TRBD1 or TRBD2 (5 bases each). Per the germline V gene, CDR1 is LNHDA and CDR2 is SQIVND (reference sequence). CDR3 length: 14 residues. Trimming stripped 11 bases from V and 6 bases from J, with 19 bases between. The CDR3 bases that were read are TGTGCCTGTTCCGAGGGGCGTAACTCCGGGGAG. This sequence encodes CACSEGRNSGE. The whole CDR3 sequence is CACSEGRNSGELFF.

Concerning this clone itself: The read gets to within 3 residues of the CDR3 end, and the germline J gene fills in the rest. This rearrangement joins TRBV30 to TRBJ2-1, with D tentatively TRBD2 (5 bases). The CDR3 sequence is 15 residues long. V was shortened by 7 bases and J by 5 bases, with 21 bases between the two germline ends. Germline assignment: CDR1 GTSNPN and CDR2 SVGIG (reference sequence). CDR3 bases read: TGTGCCTCCAAGTACGCTCGCGCGCGGGACAATGAG. Its protein is CASKYARARDNE. The complete CDR3 reads CASKYARARDNEQFF.

About this clone itself: The CDR3 end is not reached by the read, which stops 3 residues before it; the germline J gene fills it in. The chain uses TRBV2 and TRBJ1-4; D perhaps matches TRBD1 (6 bases). V gave up 7 bases and J gave up 0 bases, with 12 bases separating them. The CDR3 has 15 residues. The germline V gene has CDR1 SNHLY and CDR2 FYNNEI. The CDR3 loop is CASTRGLATNEKLFF. The sequenced part of the CDR3 DNA is TGTGCCAGCACCAGGGGCCTTGCAACTAATGAAAAA.

On this clone: Coverage ceases 3 residues before the CDR3 finishes, and the germline J gene fills in the end. The chain recombines TRBV10-1 with TRBJ2-1; 8 bases line up with TRBD2. This CDR3 is 16 amino acids long. Trimming at V came to 4 bases and at J to 5 bases, leaving 10 bases not matched to a gene. Per the germline V gene, CDR1 is WNHNN and CDR2 is SYGVQD (reference sequence). CDR3 sequence reads: CASSAKAGVINNEQFF. CDR3 bases read: TGCGCCAGCAGTGCTAAAGCGGGAGTTATCAACAATGAG.

A note on this clone: The read ends 3 residues before the CDR3 terminus; that terminus is restored from the germline J gene. The V gene is TRBV7-2, the J gene TRBJ2-2; no clear D. The CDR3 totals 13 residues. The germline V gene encodes CDR1 SGHTA and CDR2 FQGNSA. The CDR3 DNA, read in part, is TGTGCCAGCAGCCCGTACAGCTATGAAAAG. This codes for CASSPYSYEK. The whole CDR3 sequence reads CASSPYSYEKLFF.

Measured by frequency, this clone is medium-sized (0.01 to 0.1%). The CDR3 here is CASSITSGSSLETQYF. The covered CDR3 bases are TGTGCCAGTAGTATTACGAGCGGGAGCTCCCTGGAGACC. The J gene is TRBJ2-5, the V gene TRBV19; 8 bases agree with TRBD2. The CDR3 end lies 3 residues beyond the end of the read and is filled in from the germline J gene. Germline assignment: CDR1 LNHDA and CDR2 SQIVND (reference sequence). The CDR3 extends over 16 amino acids. With V trimmed by 3 bases and J by 5 bases, 11 bases remained unmatched.

Notes on this clone: With the read ending 3 residues before the CDR3 end, the germline J gene is used to fill in that end. The chain links TRBV18 to TRBJ2-1; 8 nucleotides line up with TRBD2. The germline gives CDR1 KGHSH, CDR2 LQKENI. The junction had 15 bases not matched to a gene; V was cut back by 6 bases and J by 5 bases. This CDR3 is built from 17 residues. The CDR3 bases that were read are TGTGCCAGCTCTCCTTATGATCTTAGCGGGGTAAACAATGAG. It yields the protein CASSPYDLSGVNNE. From start to end, the CDR3 is CASSPYDLSGVNNEQFF.

As for this clone: The read halts 3 residues ahead of the CDR3 end, with the missing end drawn from the germline J gene. The chain carries TRBV11-2 and TRBJ2-5; unclear D gene. Germline V lookup: CDR1 SGHAT, CDR2 FQNNGV. Trimming removed 2 bases at V and 0 bases at J, with 7 bases between. This CDR3 spans 14 amino acids. CDR3 DNA (partial): TGTGCCAGCAGCTTACGGGTAAACCAAGAGACC. It specifies CASSLRVNQET. The entire CDR3 is CASSLRVNQETQYF.

About this clone itself: The CDR3 extends 3 residues past the end of the read, so its final part is completed from the germline J gene. The rearrangement joins TRBV4-2 to TRBJ1-1; D is perhaps TRBD1 (6 bases). The CDR3 spans 15 residues. CDR1 and CDR2 (germline): LGHNA, YNFKEQ. CDR3 DNA (partial): TGTGCCAGCGGACCGGGGGGACGGGGGCGGGGATGG. It yields the protein CASGPGGRGRGW. The entire CDR3 protein is CASGPGGRGRGWAFF.

In regard to this clone: With the read ending 3 residues before the CDR3 end, the germline J gene is used to fill in that end. This chain connects TRBV7-9 to TRBJ2-4, with TRBD1 matching over 8 bases. From germline, CDR1 is SEHNR and CDR2 FQNEAQ (reference sequence). CDR3 length: 14 residues. The DNA read from the CDR3 is TGTGCCAGCAGCTCATTCGACAGGGGACCGAAT. It specifies CASSSFDRGPN. The entire CDR3 protein is CASSSFDRGPNQYF.

This clone registers medium-sized by frequency. The CDR3 goes on 3 residues after the read ends, and that part is filled in from the germline J gene. The chain combines TRBV6-1 with TRBJ2-2; D gene ambiguous. This CDR3 comprises 14 residues. V lost 2 bases and J 6 bases, leaving 10 bases between the germline ends. Germline V lookup: CDR1 MNHNS, CDR2 SASEGT. The sequenced CDR3 bases are TGTGCCAGCAGTGAATTCAGAATCCCCGGGGAG. Protein sequence: CASSEFRIPGE. The entire CDR3 protein reads CASSEFRIPGELFF.

Points on this clone: The sequenced fragment ends 3 residues before the CDR3 boundary, so the rest is inferred from the germline J gene. V is TRBV5-5 and J is TRBJ1-4; TRBD1 might be the D (6 bases). CDR1 is SGHKS and CDR2 is YYEKEE in the germline V gene (reference sequence). This CDR3 is 13 amino acids long. CDR3 region: CASSAAEGTPLFF. The DNA read from the CDR3 is TGTGCCAGCAGCGCAGCGGAGGGGACACCA. The variable domain in full, completed from reference TRBV5-5 and TRBJ1-4, reads DAGVTQSPTHLIKTRGQQVTLRCSPISGHKSVSWYQQVLGQGPQFIFQYYEKEERGRGNFPDRFSARQFPNYSSELNVNALLLGDSALYLCASSAAEGTPLFFGSGTQLSVL.

Notes on this clone: With the read ending 3 residues before the CDR3 end, the germline J gene is used to fill in that end. The chain combines TRBV30 with TRBJ1-5, with 8 bases lining up with TRBD1. CDR3 size: 14 residues. Per the germline V gene, CDR1 is GTSNPN and CDR2 is SVGIG (reference sequence). Trimming at V came to 5 bases and at J to 1 base, leaving 4 bases not matched to a gene. CDR3 sequence reads: CAWDRGGSNQPQHF. CDR3 DNA, as far as it was read: TGTGCCTGGGACAGGGGCGGGAGCAATCAGCCC.

The CDR3 region is CASRGDSLNNDYTF. The CDR3 bases that were read are TGTGCCAGCAGGGGGGACAGCCTCAACAATGAC. The chain is built from TRBV7-9 and TRBJ1-2, with 7 bases lining up with TRBD1. The CDR3 end falls 3 residues outside the read, so it is completed with the germline J gene. The CDR3 is made up of 14 amino acids. Germline V gene data show CDR1 as SEHNR and CDR2 as FQNEAQ (reference sequence).

On this clone: The sequenced fragment ends 3 residues before the CDR3 boundary, so the rest is inferred from the germline J gene. This rearrangement joins TRBV7-2 to TRBJ2-3; D is ambiguous. The CDR3 totals 14 residues. In germline, CDR1 is SGHTA, CDR2 FQGNSA. Trimming removed 5 bases from V and 1 base from J, with 10 bases in between. Partial CDR3 DNA: TGTGCCAGCAGCCGAGCATCCGGCACAGATACG. Protein: CASSRASGTDT. In full, the CDR3 reads CASSRASGTDTQYF.

Concerning this clone: The CDR3 end falls 3 residues outside the read, so it is completed with the germline J gene. This chain connects TRBV19 to TRBJ2-7; TRBD2 aligns across 9 bases. The length of the CDR3 is 15 residues. The V gene's germline CDR1 is LNHDA and CDR2 SQIVND (reference sequence). J gave up 3 bases and V 5 bases, and 8 bases lay outside the gene matches. The chain's CDR3 is CASSSIAGELYEQYF. The part of the CDR3 DNA that was read is TGTGCCAGTAGTTCAATAGCGGGAGAGCTCTACGAG.

Concerning this clone itself: Sequencing ends 3 residues short of the CDR3 end; the germline J gene provides the rest. Other DNA sequences in this specimen translate into the identical CDR3. The chain is built from TRBV7-9 and TRBJ1-2; D is unclear. The V and J ends lost 1 base and 1 base respectively, with 4 bases between them. Germline CDR1 and CDR2: SEHNR and FQNEAQ (reference sequence). The CDR3 length is 13 residues. CDR3 sequence: CASSLGGNYGYTF. Partial CDR3 DNA: TGTGCCAGCAGCTTAGGCGGTAACTATGGC.

CDR3 DNA (partial): TGTGCCAGTAGCCTCAGACAGGGGGGCGAG. Its translation is CASSLRQGGE. The whole CDR3 reads CASSLRQGGEQYF. The rearrangement joins TRBV19 to TRBJ2-7; 9 bases agree with TRBD1. The observed sequence ends 3 residues before the CDR3 terminus, with the missing tail filled in from the germline J gene. J was trimmed by 6 bases and V by 6 bases; bases with no gene match: 6. CDR3 length: 13 residues. CDR1 is LNHDA, CDR2 SQIVND, per germline (reference sequence).

For this clone: From the germline J gene comes the end of the CDR3, since the read stops 3 residues before it. Other DNA sequences of this sample code for an identical CDR3. This chain joins TRBV30 and TRBJ1-2; 7 bases fit TRBD1. From germline, CDR1 is GTSNPN and CDR2 SVGIG (reference sequence). The CDR3 has 15 amino acids. Trimming at V came to 4 bases and at J to 4 bases, leaving 12 bases not matched to a gene. Incomplete CDR3 DNA: TGTGCCTGGAAAAGGGTTACAGGGGACTTCTATGGC. This translates into CAWKRVTGDFYG. The entire CDR3 is CAWKRVTGDFYGYTF.